This T cell receptor (beta chain) is from a study of T-cell reconstitution after alpha-beta-depleted transplantation in children. CDR3 length: 14 amino acids. V lost 1 base and J 3 bases, leaving 10 bases between the germline ends. Germline V gene data show CDR1 as MDHEN and CDR2 as SYDVKM. Study-level points and caveats: Once a year had passed after transplant, T-cell counts and diversity came mostly from newly produced T cells. As was reported, about two months after transplant, alpha-beta T cells came from several hundred expanded graft clones. Where some patients showed high TCRbeta diversity at day 60, it came from recipient T cells and thymic progenitors that had survived.

A TCRbeta library incorporating unique molecular identifiers was prepared. TCRdb ran MiXCR on the PCR reads and lists one entry per CDR3 protein. The table has around 600,000 distinct CDR3 sequences, about 21% seen once. About this clonotype: The antigen is unknown.

This TCR came from a boy younger than two who had a stem cell transplant for acute myeloid leukemia, so the T cells may come from the graft donor. This specimen was PBMCs, mostly from graft donor cells, taken 360 days after TCRalphabeta/CD19-depleted stem cell transplant. V gene TRBV28 combines with J gene TRBJ2-7; D remains ambiguous. CDR3 loop: CASSLSGNIYEQYV. In DNA form, the CDR3 reads TGTGCCAGCAGTTTATCGGGCAACATCTACGAGCAGTACGTC.